The T cell receptor (beta chain) under discussion was sequenced for a study of T cells expressing NK-cell markers. Study-wide context: Sorted T-cell subsets CD3+CD56+NKG2C+, CD3+CD56+NKG2C- and CD3+CD56-NKG2C+ were TCR beta-sequenced. Within the sequenced cohort of eight donors, seven exhibited HCMV seropositivity and one was seronegative.

TCR beta libraries carry UMIs added by 5'RACE template switching. TCRdb re-called the 5' RACE reads, yielding one record per CDR3 amino acid sequence without DNA. The record lists around 14,000 distinct CDR3 sequences, of which the ten most abundant hold 50% to 75%. The study, taken as a whole, reports: These clonotypes additionally ranked first within the CD3+CD56-NKG2C+ fraction of several donors.

Of note for this clonotype: Its specificity is not known.

Per germline, CDR1 MNHEY and CDR2 SMNVEV (reference sequence). The CDR3 sequence is 13 residues long. The chain employs TRBV27 and TRBJ2-4; TCRdb calls TRBD1, which cannot be checked without DNA. This sequence originates from a man between 18 and 69 years old in good health. The material sequenced was blood T cells: a sorted CD56 or NKG2C T cell subset, CD4+ or CD8+ T cells, or bulk PBMC T cells (not recorded which). The CDR3 reads CASSPGRHQRLYF.